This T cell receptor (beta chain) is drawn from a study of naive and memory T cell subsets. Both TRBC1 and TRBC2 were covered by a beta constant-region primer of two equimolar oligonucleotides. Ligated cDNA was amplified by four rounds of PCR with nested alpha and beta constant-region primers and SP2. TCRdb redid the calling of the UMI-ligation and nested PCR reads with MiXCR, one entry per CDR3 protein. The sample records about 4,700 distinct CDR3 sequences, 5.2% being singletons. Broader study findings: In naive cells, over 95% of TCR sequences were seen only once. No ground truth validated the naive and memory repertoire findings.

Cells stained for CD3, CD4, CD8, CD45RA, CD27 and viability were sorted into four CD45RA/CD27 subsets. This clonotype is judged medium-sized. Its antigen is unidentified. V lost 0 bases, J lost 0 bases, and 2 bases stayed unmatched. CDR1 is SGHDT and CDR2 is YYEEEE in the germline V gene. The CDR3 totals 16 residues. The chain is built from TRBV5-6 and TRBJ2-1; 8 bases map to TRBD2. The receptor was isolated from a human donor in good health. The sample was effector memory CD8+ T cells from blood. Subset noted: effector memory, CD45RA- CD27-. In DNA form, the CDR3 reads TGTGCCAGCAGCTTGGGCGGGAGGTCCTCCTACAATGAGCAGTTCTTC. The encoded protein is CASSLGGRSSYNEQFF.